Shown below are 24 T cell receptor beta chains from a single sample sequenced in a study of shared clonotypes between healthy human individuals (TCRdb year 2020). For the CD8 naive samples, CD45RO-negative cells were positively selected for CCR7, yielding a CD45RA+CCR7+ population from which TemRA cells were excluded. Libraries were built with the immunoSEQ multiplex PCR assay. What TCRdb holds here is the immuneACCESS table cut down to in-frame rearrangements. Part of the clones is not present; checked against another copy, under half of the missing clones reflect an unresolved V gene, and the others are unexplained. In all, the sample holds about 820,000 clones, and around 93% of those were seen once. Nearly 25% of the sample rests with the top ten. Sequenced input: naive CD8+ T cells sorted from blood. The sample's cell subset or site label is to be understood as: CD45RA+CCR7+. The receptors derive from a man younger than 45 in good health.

CDR3 amino acids: CASLGGRPEKLFF. The CDR3 DNA is TGTGCCAGCCTTGGGGGACGGCCTGAAAAACTGTTTTTT. The chain links TRBV27 to TRBJ1-4; the D gene is possibly TRBD1 (5 bases). V was trimmed by 8 bases and J by 7 bases, leaving 14 bases between them. The germline V gene has CDR1 MNHEY and CDR2 SMNVEV (reference sequence). The CDR3 runs to 13 residues.

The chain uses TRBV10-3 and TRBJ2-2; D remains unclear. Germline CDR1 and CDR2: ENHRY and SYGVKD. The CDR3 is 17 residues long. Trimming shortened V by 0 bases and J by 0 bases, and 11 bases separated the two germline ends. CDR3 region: CAISESADIPNTGELFF. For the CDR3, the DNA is TGTGCCATCAGTGAGTCAGCTGATATACCGAACACCGGGGAGCTGTTTTTT.

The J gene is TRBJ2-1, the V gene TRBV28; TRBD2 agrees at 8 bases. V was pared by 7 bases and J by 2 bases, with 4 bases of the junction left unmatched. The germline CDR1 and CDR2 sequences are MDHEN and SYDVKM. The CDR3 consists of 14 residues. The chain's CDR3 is CASIPAGAYNEQFF. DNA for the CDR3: TGTGCCAGCATCCCAGCGGGAGCCTACAATGAGCAGTTCTTC.

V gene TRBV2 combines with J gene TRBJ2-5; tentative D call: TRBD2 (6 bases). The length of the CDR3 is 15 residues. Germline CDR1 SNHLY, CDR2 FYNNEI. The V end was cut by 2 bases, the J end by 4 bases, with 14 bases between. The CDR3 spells CASSESLAYGETQYF. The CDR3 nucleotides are TGTGCCAGCAGTGAATCACTAGCCTATGGAGAGACCCAGTACTTC.

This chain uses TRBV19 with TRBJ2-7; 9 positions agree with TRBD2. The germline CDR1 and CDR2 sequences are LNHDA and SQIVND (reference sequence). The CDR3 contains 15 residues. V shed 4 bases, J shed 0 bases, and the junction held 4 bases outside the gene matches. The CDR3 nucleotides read TGTGCCAGTAGTAGGTCTAGCGGGGCCTCCTACGAGCAGTACTTC. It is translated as CASSRSSGASYEQYF.

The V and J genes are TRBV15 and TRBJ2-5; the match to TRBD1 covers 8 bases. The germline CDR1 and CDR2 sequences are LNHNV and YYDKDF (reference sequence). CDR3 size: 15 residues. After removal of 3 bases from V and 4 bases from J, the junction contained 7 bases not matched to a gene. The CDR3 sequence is CATSRSRTGTETQYF. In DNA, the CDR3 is TGTGCCACCAGCAGGTCCAGGACAGGGACAGAGACCCAGTACTTC. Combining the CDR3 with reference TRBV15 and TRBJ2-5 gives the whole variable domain DAMVIQNPRYQVTQFGKPVTLSCSQTLNHNVMYWYQQKSSQAPKLLFHYYDKDFNNEADTPDNFQSRRPNTSFCFLDIRSPGLGDTAMYLCATSRSRTGTETQYFGPGTRLLVL.

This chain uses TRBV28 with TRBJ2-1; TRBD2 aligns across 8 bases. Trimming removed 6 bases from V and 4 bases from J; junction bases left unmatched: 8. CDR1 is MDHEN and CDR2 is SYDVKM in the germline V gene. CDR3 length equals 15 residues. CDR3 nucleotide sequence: TGTGCCAGCAGAAACGGGGCTAGCGGGTACAATGAGCAGTTCTTC. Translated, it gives CASRNGASGYNEQFF.

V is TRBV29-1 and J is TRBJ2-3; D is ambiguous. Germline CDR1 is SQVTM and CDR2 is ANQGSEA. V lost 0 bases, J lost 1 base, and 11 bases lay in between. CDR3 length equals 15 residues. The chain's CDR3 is CSVEDIYPGTDTQYF. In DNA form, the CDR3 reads TGCAGCGTTGAAGATATATACCCGGGCACAGATACGCAGTATTTT.

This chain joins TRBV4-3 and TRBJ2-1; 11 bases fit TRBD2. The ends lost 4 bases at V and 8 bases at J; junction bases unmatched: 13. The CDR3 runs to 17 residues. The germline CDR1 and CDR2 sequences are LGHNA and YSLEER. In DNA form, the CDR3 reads TGCGCCAGCAGCCCTGACCTCGGGACTAGCGGTATCGATGAGCAGTTCTTC. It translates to CASSPDLGTSGIDEQFF.

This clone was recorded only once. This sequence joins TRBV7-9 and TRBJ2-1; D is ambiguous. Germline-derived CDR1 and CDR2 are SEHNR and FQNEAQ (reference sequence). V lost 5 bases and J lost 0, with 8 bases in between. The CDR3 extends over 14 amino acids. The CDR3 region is CASSDSGSYNEQFF. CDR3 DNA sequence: TGTGCCAGCAGCGACTCGGGCTCCTACAATGAGCAGTTCTTC.

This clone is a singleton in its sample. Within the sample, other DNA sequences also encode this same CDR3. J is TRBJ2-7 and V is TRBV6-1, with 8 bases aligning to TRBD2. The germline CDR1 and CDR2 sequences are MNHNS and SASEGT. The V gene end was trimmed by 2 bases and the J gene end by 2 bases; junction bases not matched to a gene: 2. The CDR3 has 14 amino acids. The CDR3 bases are TGTGCCAGCAGTGAACAACTAGCGGCCTACGAGCAGTACTTC. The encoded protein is CASSEQLAAYEQYF.

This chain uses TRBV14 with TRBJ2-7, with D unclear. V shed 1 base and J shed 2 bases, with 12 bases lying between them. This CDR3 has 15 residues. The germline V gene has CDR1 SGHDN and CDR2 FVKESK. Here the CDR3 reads CASSQVAGLAYEQYF. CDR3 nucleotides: TGTGCCAGCAGCCAAGTGGCAGGTCTTGCCTACGAGCAGTACTTC.

The CDR3 DNA is TGTGCCAGCAGCTTAGCGGGGGCGGGAGGAGATCAAGAGACCCAGTACTTC. This codes for CASSLAGAGGDQETQYF. V and J are TRBV7-9 and TRBJ2-5, with 8 bases identical to TRBD2. CDR1 is SEHNR and CDR2 is FQNEAQ in the germline V gene (reference sequence). The CDR3 totals 17 residues. V was clipped by 0 bases and J by 2 bases; unmatched bases: 8.

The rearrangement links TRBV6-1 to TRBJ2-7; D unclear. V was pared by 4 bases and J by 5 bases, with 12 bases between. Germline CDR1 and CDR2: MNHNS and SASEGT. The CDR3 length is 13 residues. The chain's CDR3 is CASSGFSSNEQYF. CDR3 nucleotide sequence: TGTGCCAGCAGTGGGTTCTCGTCAAACGAGCAGTACTTC.

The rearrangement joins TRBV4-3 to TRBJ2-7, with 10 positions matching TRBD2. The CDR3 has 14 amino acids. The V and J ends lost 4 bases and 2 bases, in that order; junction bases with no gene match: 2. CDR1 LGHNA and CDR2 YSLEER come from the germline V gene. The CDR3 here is CASSLTSGTYEQYF. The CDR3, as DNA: TGCGCCAGCAGCCTAACTAGCGGGACCTACGAGCAGTACTTC.

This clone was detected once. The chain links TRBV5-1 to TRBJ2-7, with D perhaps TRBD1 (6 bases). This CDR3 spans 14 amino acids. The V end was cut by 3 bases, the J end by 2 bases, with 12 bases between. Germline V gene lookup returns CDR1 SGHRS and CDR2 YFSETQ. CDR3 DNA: TGCGCCAGCAGCTCGAATAGACAGGCCTACGAGCAGTACTTC. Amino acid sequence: CASSSNRQAYEQYF. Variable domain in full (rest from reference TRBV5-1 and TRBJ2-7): KAGVTQTPRYLIKTRGQQVTLSCSPISGHRSVSWYQQTPGQGLQFLFEYFSETQRNKGNFPGRFSGRQFSNSRSEMNVSTLELGDSALYLCASSSNRQAYEQYFGPGTRLTVT.

CDR3 DNA sequence: TGCGCCAGCAGCCAGTCCCGGAGCTCCTACAATGAGCAGTTCTTC. Its protein is CASSQSRSSYNEQFF. The V call is TRBV4-3, the J call TRBJ2-1; D not certain. The length of the CDR3 is 15 residues. Germline CDR1 is LGHNA and CDR2 is YSLEER. Deletions cut 3 bases from V and 0 bases from J, with 9 bases between.

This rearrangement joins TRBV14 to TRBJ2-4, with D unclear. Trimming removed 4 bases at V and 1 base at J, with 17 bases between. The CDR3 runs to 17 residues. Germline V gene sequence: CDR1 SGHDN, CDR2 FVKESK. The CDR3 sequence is CASSPPVPPRAKNIQYF. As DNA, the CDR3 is TGTGCCAGCAGCCCGCCGGTACCTCCTCGGGCCAAAAACATTCAGTACTTC.

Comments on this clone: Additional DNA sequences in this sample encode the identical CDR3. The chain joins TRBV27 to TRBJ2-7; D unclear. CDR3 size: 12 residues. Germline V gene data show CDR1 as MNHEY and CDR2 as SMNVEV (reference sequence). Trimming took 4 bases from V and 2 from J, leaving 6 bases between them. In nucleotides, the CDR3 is TGTGCCAGCAGTTCCGGACCCTACGAGCAGTACTTC. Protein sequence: CASSSGPYEQYF.

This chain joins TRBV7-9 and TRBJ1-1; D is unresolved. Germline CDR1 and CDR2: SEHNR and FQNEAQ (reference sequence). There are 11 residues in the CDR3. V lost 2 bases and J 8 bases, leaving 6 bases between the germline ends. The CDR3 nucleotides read TGTGCCAGCAGCTTATTCGCCGAAGCTTTCTTT. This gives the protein CASSLFAEAFF.

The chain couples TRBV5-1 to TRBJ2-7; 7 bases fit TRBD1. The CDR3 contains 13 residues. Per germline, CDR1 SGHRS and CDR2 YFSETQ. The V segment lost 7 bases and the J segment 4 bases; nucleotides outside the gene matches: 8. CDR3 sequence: CASQLGQRYEQYF. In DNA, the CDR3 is TGCGCCAGCCAATTGGGACAGAGATACGAGCAGTACTTC.

The CDR3 is CASSPSGVGYGYTF. The CDR3 DNA is TGTGCCAGCAGTCCATCGGGGGTCGGCTATGGCTACACCTTC. The V call is TRBV25-1, the J call TRBJ1-2, with D possibly TRBD1 on 5 matching bases. Germline V lookup: CDR1 MGHDK, CDR2 SYGVNS. V lost 5 bases, J lost 4 bases, and 14 bases lay in between. The length of the CDR3 is 14 residues.

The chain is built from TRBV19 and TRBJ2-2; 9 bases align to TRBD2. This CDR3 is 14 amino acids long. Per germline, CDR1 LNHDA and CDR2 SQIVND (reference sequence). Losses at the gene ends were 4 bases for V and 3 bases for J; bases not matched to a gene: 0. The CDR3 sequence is CASSSGRDTGELFF. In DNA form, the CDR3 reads TGTGCCAGTAGTAGCGGGAGGGACACCGGGGAGCTGTTTTTT.

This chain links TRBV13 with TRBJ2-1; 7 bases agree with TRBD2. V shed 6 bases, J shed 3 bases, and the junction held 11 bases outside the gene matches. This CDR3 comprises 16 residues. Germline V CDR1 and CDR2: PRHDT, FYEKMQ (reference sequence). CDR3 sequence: CASSMGGGAFYNEQFF. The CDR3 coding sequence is TGTGCCAGCAGTATGGGGGGAGGGGCGTTCTACAATGAGCAGTTCTTC.